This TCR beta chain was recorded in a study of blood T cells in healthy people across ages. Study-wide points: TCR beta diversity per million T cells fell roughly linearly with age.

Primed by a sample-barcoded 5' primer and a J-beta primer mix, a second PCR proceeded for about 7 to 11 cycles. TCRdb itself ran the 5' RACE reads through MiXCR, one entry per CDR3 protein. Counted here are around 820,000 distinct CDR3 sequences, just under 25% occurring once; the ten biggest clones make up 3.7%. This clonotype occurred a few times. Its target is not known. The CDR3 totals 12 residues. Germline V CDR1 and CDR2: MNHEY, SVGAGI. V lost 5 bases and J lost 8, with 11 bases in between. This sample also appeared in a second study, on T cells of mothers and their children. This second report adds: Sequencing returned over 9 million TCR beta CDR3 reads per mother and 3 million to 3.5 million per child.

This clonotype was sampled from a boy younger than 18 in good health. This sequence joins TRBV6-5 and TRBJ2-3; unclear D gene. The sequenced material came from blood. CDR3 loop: CASSRLSGTQYF. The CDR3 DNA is TGTGCCAGCAGTCGACTCTCGGGTACGCAGTATTTT.